This passage covers 27 T cell receptor beta chains from one sample sequenced in a study of response to subunit inactivated influenza vaccine. One entry per CDR3 protein, called by TCRdb with MiXCR from the RT-PCR reads. The sample carries about 780,000 distinct CDR3 sequences, less than 20% recorded once. Source: PBMCs from blood, taken more than 4 days after vaccination. Receptors originate from a man between 45 and 60 years old who received an inactivated influenza vaccine.

The CDR3 spells CASSLGWQAQQYF. CDR3 DNA: TGTGCCAGCAGCTTAGGATGGCAGGCCCAGCAGTACTTC. This rearrangement joins TRBV7-6 to TRBJ2-7; D uncertain. The germline CDR1 and CDR2 sequences are SGHVS and FNYEAQ. The CDR3 spans 13 residues. V gave up 1 base and J gave up 8 bases, with 12 bases separating them.

This sequence joins TRBV7-8 and TRBJ2-6; the D call may be TRBD1 or TRBD2 (6 bases each). CDR1 and CDR2 from the germline V gene are SGHVS and FQNEAQ. Trimming pared 7 bases from V and 4 bases from J, leaving 11 bases between. The CDR3 extends over 14 amino acids. For the CDR3, the DNA is TGTGCCAGCACTTGGGGGGCCGGGGCCAACGTCCTGACTTTC. Translating gives CASTWGAGANVLTF.

This clonotype was seen a few times. The V gene is TRBV11-2, the J gene TRBJ2-2; 7 positions agree with TRBD1. CDR1 is SGHAT and CDR2 is FQNNGV in the germline V gene. V lost 5 bases, J lost 0 bases, and 15 bases stayed unmatched. The CDR3 spans 19 residues. As DNA, the CDR3 is TGTGCCAGCAGCCTTGGGGGCACTCCGGGACAGTCGAACACCGGGGAGCTGTTTTTT. It encodes CASSLGGTPGQSNTGELFF.

This clonotype has a handful of counts. The chain joins TRBV9 to TRBJ2-1; D possibly matches TRBD1 or TRBD2 (5 bases each). Trimming cost V 0 bases and J 6 bases, with 16 bases left between them. Germline V gene sequence: CDR1 SGDLS, CDR2 YYNGEE. The CDR3 contains 16 residues. The CDR3 loop is CASSVAGDLVGNEQFF. The DNA of the CDR3 is TGTGCCAGCAGCGTAGCTGGGGACCTGGTTGGCAATGAGCAGTTCTTC. The full variable domain, completed using reference TRBV9 and TRBJ2-1, is DSGVTQTPKHLITATGQRVTLRCSPRSGDLSVYWYQQSLDQGLQFLIQYYNGEERAKGNILERFSAQQFPDLHSELNLSSLELGDSALYFCASSVAGDLVGNEQFFGPGTRLTVL.

This clonotype appeared a few times. The chain employs TRBV6-5 and TRBJ1-5; no clear D. The CDR3 spans 15 residues. Germline V gene sequence: CDR1 MNHEY, CDR2 SVGAGI. The ends were cut back, 4 bases at V and 1 base at J, with 11 bases in the middle. The CDR3 protein is CASSFRFDSNQPQHF. DNA of the CDR3: TGTGCCAGCAGTTTCAGGTTTGACAGCAATCAGCCCCAGCATTTT.

V usage is TRBV20-1 and J usage is TRBJ2-4; a weak D match, TRBD2 (5 bases). Per the germline V gene, CDR1 is DFQATT and CDR2 is SNEGSKA (reference sequence). Trimming removed 4 bases from V and 0 bases from J, with 10 bases in between. The CDR3 contains 14 residues. The CDR3 spells CSAIRGLAKNIQYF. The CDR3 DNA reads TGCAGTGCTATTAGAGGACTAGCCAAAAACATTCAGTACTTC.

This clonotype has only a few counts. The chain joins TRBV7-8 to TRBJ2-7; 7 bases line up with TRBD1. This CDR3 has 15 residues. Looked up from germline, CDR1 is SGHVS and CDR2 is FQNEAQ. Trimming removed 5 bases from V and 0 bases from J; junction bases left unmatched: 7. The CDR3 is CASSADRLSSYEQYF. CDR3 coding DNA: TGTGCCAGCAGCGCGGACAGGCTGAGCTCCTACGAGCAGTACTTC.

The chain links TRBV20-1 to TRBJ2-3; the match to TRBD2 covers 9 bases. J gave up 6 bases and V 7 bases, and 8 bases lay outside the gene matches. Per germline, CDR1 DFQATT and CDR2 SNEGSKA (reference sequence). The CDR3 runs 13 residues. CDR3 DNA sequence: TGCAGTGGACCGGGACTAGCAGGCGATACGCAGTATTTT. Translated: CSGPGLAGDTQYF.

Only a few counts were recorded for this clonotype. This chain connects TRBV7-2 to TRBJ1-5; D uncertain. The CDR3 sequence is 14 residues long. Germline assignment: CDR1 SGHTA and CDR2 FQGNSA. V was trimmed by 0 bases and J by 5 bases, leaving 8 bases between them. CDR3 amino acids: CASSLAYLDQPQHF. The CDR3 bases are TGTGCCAGCAGCTTAGCTTACCTGGATCAGCCCCAGCATTTT.

This clonotype has just a few counts. The chain employs TRBV20-1 and TRBJ2-1; D possibly matches TRBD1 or TRBD2 (5 bases each). Germline V gene lookup returns CDR1 DFQATT and CDR2 SNEGSKA (reference sequence). There are 13 residues in the CDR3. V lost 3 bases, J lost 9 bases, and 15 bases lay in between. The CDR3 DNA reads as TGCAGTGCTAGTTCGGGGACGGCGGCTGAGCAGTTCTTC. It encodes CSASSGTAAEQFF.

This clonotype was recorded many times. The chain recombines TRBV28 with TRBJ2-4, with D unresolved. Per germline, CDR1 MDHEN and CDR2 SYDVKM. With 2 bases removed from V and 0 bases from J, the gap between germline ends came to 2 bases. The CDR3 is made up of 13 amino acids. The CDR3 region has the DNA TGTGCCAGCAGTTTAATAGCCAAAAACATTCAGTACTTC. It translates to CASSLIAKNIQYF.

There are many counts of this clonotype. V and J are TRBV7-2 and TRBJ2-1; weak D call: TRBD2 (6 bases). V lost 5 bases, J lost 6 bases, and 14 bases lay in between. The CDR3 is made up of 14 amino acids. Germline V CDR1 and CDR2: SGHTA, FQGNSA. CDR3 amino acids: CASSPGGAINEQFF. CDR3 bases: TGTGCCAGCAGCCCGGGCGGGGCCATCAATGAGCAGTTCTTC.

The chain is built from TRBV6-1 and TRBJ1-1; D is possibly TRBD1 (5 bases). Deletions cut 4 bases from V and 3 bases from J, with 18 bases between. CDR1 and CDR2 (germline): MNHNS, SASEGT. This CDR3 is built from 16 residues. The CDR3 protein is CASSAIKRGWDTEAFF. The DNA of the CDR3 is TGTGCCAGCAGTGCAATTAAACGGGGGTGGGACACTGAAGCTTTCTTT.

This clonotype has a handful of counts. The chain is built from TRBV10-3 and TRBJ2-7; D uncertain. This CDR3 region has 13 residues. Germline V gene lookup returns CDR1 ENHRY and CDR2 SYGVKD. V was clipped by 3 bases and J by 3 bases, with 9 bases between them. CDR3 amino acids: CAISDLPDYEQYF. The CDR3 region has the DNA TGTGCCATCAGTGATCTTCCGGACTACGAGCAGTACTTC.

This clonotype was counted once. The chain is built from TRBV7-9 and TRBJ1-1; D gene unclear. This CDR3 is 15 amino acids long. Germline-derived CDR1 and CDR2 are SEHNR and FQNEAQ (reference sequence). Trimming removed 4 bases from V and 0 bases from J, with 12 bases in between. This CDR3 reads CASSSEQNMNTEAFF. The CDR3 nucleotides are TGTGCCAGCAGCTCTGAACAGAACATGAACACTGAAGCTTTCTTT.

This sequence joins TRBV10-3 and TRBJ2-7, with D perhaps TRBD2 (6 bases). From germline, CDR1 is ENHRY and CDR2 SYGVKD. CDR3 length equals 12 residues. V lost 4 bases and J 5 bases, leaving 9 bases between the germline ends. In nucleotides, the CDR3 is TGTGCCATCAGTGCGACGGGAGACGAGCAGTACTTC. Translating gives CAISATGDEQYF.

Only a few counts were recorded for this clonotype. The chain couples TRBV4-3 to TRBJ2-1; 8 nucleotides match TRBD2. V shed 0 bases and J 4 bases; nucleotides not matched to a gene: 5. The CDR3 consists of 16 residues. Per the germline V gene, CDR1 is LGHNA and CDR2 is YSLEER. The DNA for the CDR3 is TGCGCCAGCAGCCAAGATCTGACGGGAGGGTACAATGAGCAGTTCTTC. Protein product: CASSQDLTGGYNEQFF.

This clonotype was picked up many times. The chain couples TRBV20-1 to TRBJ1-1; D not resolved. Germline CDR1 is DFQATT and CDR2 is SNEGSKA (reference sequence). There are 13 residues in the CDR3. Between the trimmed V and J ends, which lost 6 bases and 4 bases, there was a span of 15 bases. CDR3 residues: CSASAGRFTEAFF. The DNA of the CDR3 is TGCAGTGCGTCGGCAGGCCGATTCACTGAAGCTTTCTTT.

This chain uses TRBV29-1 with TRBJ2-7, with 8 bases fitting TRBD2. The CDR3 is 14 amino acids. V lost 4 bases to trimming and J lost 5 bases; unmatched junction nucleotides: 10. Germline CDR1 is SQVTM and CDR2 is ANQGSEA. CDR3 amino acids: CSVALGRGGHEQYF. The CDR3 nucleotides are TGCAGCGTTGCGCTCGGGAGGGGGGGCCACGAGCAGTACTTC.

This clonotype was observed a few times. The chain couples TRBV5-1 to TRBJ2-7, with TRBD1 as a possible D gene (6 bases). The CDR3 loop spans 15 amino acids. Germline-derived CDR1 and CDR2 are SGHRS and YFSETQ. Trimming left V 2 bases short and J 5 bases short, with 17 bases between. The CDR3 loop is CASSLGGHWENEQYF. CDR3 DNA sequence: TGCGCCAGCAGCTTAGGGGGACATTGGGAAAACGAGCAGTACTTC.

This rearrangement joins TRBV20-1 to TRBJ2-6; TRBD2 matches 7 bases. This CDR3 is built from 15 residues. V trimming: 5 bases; J trimming: 0 bases; junction bases outside the gene matches: 4. Germline V gene data show CDR1 as DFQATT and CDR2 as SNEGSKA (reference sequence). The CDR3 spells CSAGGRGSGANVLTF. DNA for the CDR3: TGCAGTGCTGGAGGGAGGGGCTCTGGGGCCAACGTCCTGACTTTC.

CDR3 bases: TGCAGTGCTAGAGATTTAACTAGCGGGCCCTACGAGCAGTACTTC. This sequence encodes CSARDLTSGPYEQYF. V usage is TRBV20-1 and J usage is TRBJ2-7; the match to TRBD2 covers 9 bases. There are 15 residues in the CDR3. CDR1 is DFQATT and CDR2 is SNEGSKA in the germline V gene (reference sequence). V lost 0 bases to trimming and J lost 2 bases; unmatched junction nucleotides: 5.

The sample holds a few counts of this clonotype. The gene calls are TRBV4-2 and TRBJ2-7; D not resolved. Germline assignment: CDR1 LGHNA and CDR2 YNFKEQ. This CDR3 region has 14 residues. Trimming pared 4 bases from V and 3 bases from J, leaving 13 bases between. CDR3 coding DNA: TGTGCCAGCAGCCGATCAGGTGATGGCTACGAGCAGTACTTC. Translation gives CASSRSGDGYEQYF.

The gene calls are TRBV7-6 and TRBJ2-5; D unclear. Germline CDR1 and CDR2: SGHVS and FNYEAQ. The ends were cut back, 1 base at V and 1 base at J, with 7 bases in the middle. This CDR3 comprises 14 residues. CDR3 sequence: CASSLVAFQETQYF. The CDR3 nucleotides are TGTGCCAGCAGCTTAGTGGCCTTCCAAGAGACCCAGTACTTC.

The CDR3 here is CASSFEAGEYEQFF. The CDR3, as DNA: TGTGCCAGCAGTTTCGAAGCGGGGGAATATGAGCAGTTCTTC. The chain combines TRBV12-3 or TRBV12-4 with TRBJ2-1; 8 nucleotides agree with TRBD2. V dropped 3 bases and J dropped 8; count of bases not matched to a gene: 6. This CDR3 has 14 amino acids.

The sample holds a few counts of this clonotype. The J gene is TRBJ2-3, the V gene TRBV11-2; TRBD1 agrees at 7 bases. Germline lookup yields CDR1 SGHAT and CDR2 FQNNGV. The CDR3 loop spans 13 amino acids. V shed 5 bases and J 7 bases; nucleotides not matched to a gene: 6. CDR3 amino acids: CASSPSGGNTQYF. The DNA for the CDR3 is TGTGCCAGCAGCCCATCAGGGGGTAATACGCAGTATTTT.

This clonotype showed up many times. The rearrangement links TRBV10-2 to TRBJ1-5; the D gene is possibly TRBD1 (5 bases). Germline assignment: CDR1 WSHSY and CDR2 SAAADI. V was clipped by 5 bases and J by 7 bases, with 12 bases between them. CDR3 size: 13 residues. The CDR3 here is CASSNGAGQPQHF. CDR3 nucleotides: TGCGCCAGCAGTAATGGGGCGGGACAGCCCCAGCATTTT.